The clone carrying this T cell receptor (beta chain) was picked up many times. Its specificity is not known. The CDR3 is 15 residues long. CDR1 SEHNR and CDR2 FQNEAQ come from the germline V gene (reference sequence). Trimming cost V 5 bases and J 0 bases, with 11 bases left between them. The sample comes from a study of beta chain features in type 1 diabetes. Every participating donor gave one draw, a heparinised blood sample averaging roughly 0.12 L. Study observations and caveats: For patients and controls alike, PCR might favor shorter templates to the same degree. Possibly, sequencing cDNA over-represented cells that had high TCR expression levels.

Expressed TCRB transcripts were sequenced because the isolated RNA had all been reverse transcribed beforehand. TCRdb's copy holds only in-frame clones and misses some; the assay was immunoSEQ multiplex PCR. The table includes nearly 250,000 clones, approximately 14% detected once. Sequencing was performed on naive CD4+ T cells from blood. The clonotype comes from a woman in her thirties or forties in good health. The chain joins TRBV7-9 to TRBJ2-4; a possible D gene is TRBD1 (6 bases). CDR3 DNA sequence: TGTGCCAGCAGCCCCACAGGGCTAGCCAAAAACATTCAGTACTTC. Translation gives CASSPTGLAKNIQYF. The complete variable domain, with remaining parts taken from reference TRBV7-9 and TRBJ2-4, reads DTGVSQNPRHKITKRGQNVTFRCDPISEHNRLYWYRQTLGQGPEFLTYFQNEAQLEKSRLLSDRFSAERPKGSFSTLEIQRTEQGDSAMYLCASSPTGLAKNIQYFGAGTRLSVL.